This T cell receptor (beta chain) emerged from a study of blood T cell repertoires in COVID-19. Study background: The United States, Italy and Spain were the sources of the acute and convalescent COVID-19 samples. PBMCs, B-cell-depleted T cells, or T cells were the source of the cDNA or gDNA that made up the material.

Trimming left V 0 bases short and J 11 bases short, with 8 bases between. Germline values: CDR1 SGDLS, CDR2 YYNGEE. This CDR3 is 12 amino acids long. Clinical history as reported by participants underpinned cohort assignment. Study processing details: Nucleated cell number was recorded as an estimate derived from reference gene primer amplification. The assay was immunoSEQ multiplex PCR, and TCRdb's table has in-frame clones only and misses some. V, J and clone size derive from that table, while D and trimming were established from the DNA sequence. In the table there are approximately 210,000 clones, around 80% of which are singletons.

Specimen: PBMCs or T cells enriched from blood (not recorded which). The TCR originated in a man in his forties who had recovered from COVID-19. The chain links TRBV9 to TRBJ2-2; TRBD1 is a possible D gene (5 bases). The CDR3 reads CASSVGQGELFF. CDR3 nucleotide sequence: TGTGCCAGCAGCGTAGGGCAGGGAGAGCTGTTTTTT.